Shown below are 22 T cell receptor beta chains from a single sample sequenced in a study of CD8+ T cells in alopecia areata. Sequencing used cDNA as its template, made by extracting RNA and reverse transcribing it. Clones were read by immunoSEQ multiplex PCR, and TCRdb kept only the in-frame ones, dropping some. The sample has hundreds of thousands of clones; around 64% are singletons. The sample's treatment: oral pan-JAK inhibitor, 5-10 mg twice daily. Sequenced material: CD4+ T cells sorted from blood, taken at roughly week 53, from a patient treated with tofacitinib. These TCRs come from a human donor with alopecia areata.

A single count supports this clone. CDR3 protein: CASGRGSYEQYF. Here the CDR3 DNA reads TGTGCCAGCGGAAGGGGCTCCTACGAGCAGTACTTC. The chain joins TRBV9 to TRBJ2-7; maybe TRBD1 (5 bases). The CDR3 length is 12 residues. The germline gives CDR1 SGDLS, CDR2 YYNGEE. The V gene lost 7 bases and the J gene lost 0 bases, with 8 bases spanning the gap.

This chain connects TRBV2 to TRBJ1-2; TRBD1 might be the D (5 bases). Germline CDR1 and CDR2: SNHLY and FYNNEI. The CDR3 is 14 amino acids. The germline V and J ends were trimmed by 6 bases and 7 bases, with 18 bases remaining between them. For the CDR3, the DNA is TGTGCCAGCAGGAGAGGAGGGCAGGGCTCTGGCTACACCTTC. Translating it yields CASRRGGQGSGYTF.

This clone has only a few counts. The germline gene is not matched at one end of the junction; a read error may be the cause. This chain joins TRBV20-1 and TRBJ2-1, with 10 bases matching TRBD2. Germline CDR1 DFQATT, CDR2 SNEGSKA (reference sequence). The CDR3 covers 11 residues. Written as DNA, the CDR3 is TGCAGTGCTTTCATAGCGGGGGGCGGAATCTTC. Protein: CSAFIAGGGIF.

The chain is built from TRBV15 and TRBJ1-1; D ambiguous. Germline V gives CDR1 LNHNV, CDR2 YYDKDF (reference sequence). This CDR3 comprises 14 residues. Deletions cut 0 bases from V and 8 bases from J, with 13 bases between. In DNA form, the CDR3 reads TGTGCCACCAGCAGAGATGGTGCAGCAACGGAAGCTTTCTTT. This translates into CATSRDGAATEAFF.

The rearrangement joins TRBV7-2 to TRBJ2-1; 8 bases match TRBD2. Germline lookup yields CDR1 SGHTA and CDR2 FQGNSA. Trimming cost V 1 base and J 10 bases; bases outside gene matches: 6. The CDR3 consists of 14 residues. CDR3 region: CASSLEGAGAEQFF. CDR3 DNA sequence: TGTGCCAGCAGCTTAGAAGGAGCGGGGGCGGAGCAGTTCTTC.

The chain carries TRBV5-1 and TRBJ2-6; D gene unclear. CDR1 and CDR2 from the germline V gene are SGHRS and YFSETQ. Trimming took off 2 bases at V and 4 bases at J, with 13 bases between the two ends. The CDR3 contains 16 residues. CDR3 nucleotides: TGCGCCAGCAGCTTACCAATTGGGTCCGGGGCCAACGTCCTGACTTTC. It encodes CASSLPIGSGANVLTF. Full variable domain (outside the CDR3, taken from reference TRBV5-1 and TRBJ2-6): KAGVTQTPRYLIKTRGQQVTLSCSPISGHRSVSWYQQTPGQGLQFLFEYFSETQRNKGNFPGRFSGRQFSNSRSEMNVSTLELGDSALYLCASSLPIGSGANVLTFGAGSRLTVL.

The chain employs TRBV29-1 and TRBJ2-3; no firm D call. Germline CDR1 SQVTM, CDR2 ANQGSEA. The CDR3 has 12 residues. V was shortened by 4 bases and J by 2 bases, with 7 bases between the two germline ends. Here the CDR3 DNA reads TGCAGCGTTGTACCATCCACAGATACGCAGTATTTT. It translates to CSVVPSTDTQYF.

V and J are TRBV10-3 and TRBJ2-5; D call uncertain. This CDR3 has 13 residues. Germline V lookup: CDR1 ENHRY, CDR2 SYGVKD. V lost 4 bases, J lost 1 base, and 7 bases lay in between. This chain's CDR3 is CAISGRLQETQYF. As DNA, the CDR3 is TGTGCCATCAGTGGGCGGCTCCAAGAGACCCAGTACTTC.

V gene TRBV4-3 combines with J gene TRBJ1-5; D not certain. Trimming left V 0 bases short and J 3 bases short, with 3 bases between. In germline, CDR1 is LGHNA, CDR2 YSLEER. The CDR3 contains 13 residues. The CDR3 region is CASSQDINQPQHF. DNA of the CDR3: TGCGCCAGCAGCCAAGATATCAATCAGCCCCAGCATTTT.

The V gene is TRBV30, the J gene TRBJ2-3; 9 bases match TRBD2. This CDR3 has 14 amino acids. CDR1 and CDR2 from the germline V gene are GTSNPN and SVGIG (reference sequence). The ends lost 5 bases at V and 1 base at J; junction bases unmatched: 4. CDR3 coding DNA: TGTGCCTGGCGGCGCGGGGGGGGCACAGATACGCAGTATTTT. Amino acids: CAWRRGGGTDTQYF.

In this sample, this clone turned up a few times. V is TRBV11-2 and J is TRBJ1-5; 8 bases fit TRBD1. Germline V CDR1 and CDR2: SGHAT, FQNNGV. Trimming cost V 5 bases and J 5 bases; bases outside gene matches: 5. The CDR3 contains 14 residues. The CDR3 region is CASSPGQAYQPQHF. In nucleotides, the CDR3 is TGTGCCAGCAGCCCGGGACAGGCTTATCAGCCCCAGCATTTT.

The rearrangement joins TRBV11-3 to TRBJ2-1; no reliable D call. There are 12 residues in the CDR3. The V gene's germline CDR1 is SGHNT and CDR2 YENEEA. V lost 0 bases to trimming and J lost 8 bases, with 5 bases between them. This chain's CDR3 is CASSLDGYEQFF. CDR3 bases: TGTGCCAGCAGCTTAGATGGTTATGAGCAGTTCTTC. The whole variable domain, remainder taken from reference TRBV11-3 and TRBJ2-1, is EAGVVQSPRYKIIEKKQPVAFWCNPISGHNTLYWYLQNLGQGPELLIRYENEEAVDDSQLPKDRFSAERLKGVDSTLKIQPAELGDSAVYLCASSLDGYEQFFGPGTRLTVL.

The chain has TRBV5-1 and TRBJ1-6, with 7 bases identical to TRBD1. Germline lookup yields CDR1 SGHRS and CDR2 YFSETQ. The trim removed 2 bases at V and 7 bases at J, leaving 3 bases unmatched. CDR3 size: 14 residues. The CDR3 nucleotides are TGCGCCAGCAGCTTACAGGGGACGAATTCACCCCTCCACTTT. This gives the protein CASSLQGTNSPLHF.

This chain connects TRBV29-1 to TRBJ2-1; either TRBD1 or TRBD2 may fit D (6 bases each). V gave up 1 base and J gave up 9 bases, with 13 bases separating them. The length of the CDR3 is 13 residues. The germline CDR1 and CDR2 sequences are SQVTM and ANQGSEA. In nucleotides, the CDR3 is TGCAGCGTTGAAGTGGTCGGGGGCGGTGAGCAGTTCTTC. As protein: CSVEVVGGGEQFF.

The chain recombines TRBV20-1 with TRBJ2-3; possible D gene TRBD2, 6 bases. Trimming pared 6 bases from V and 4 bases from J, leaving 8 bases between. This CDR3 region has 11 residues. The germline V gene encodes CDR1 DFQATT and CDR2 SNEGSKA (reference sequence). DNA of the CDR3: TGCAGTGCGGAGGGCTCAGATACGCAGTATTTT. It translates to CSAEGSDTQYF.

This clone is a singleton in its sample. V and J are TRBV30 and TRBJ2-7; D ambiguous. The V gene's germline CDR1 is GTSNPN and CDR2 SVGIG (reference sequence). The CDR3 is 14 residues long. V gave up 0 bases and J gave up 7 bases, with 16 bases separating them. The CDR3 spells CAWSVLHPVGEQYF. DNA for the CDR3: TGTGCCTGGAGTGTACTACACCCCGTAGGAGAGCAGTACTTC.

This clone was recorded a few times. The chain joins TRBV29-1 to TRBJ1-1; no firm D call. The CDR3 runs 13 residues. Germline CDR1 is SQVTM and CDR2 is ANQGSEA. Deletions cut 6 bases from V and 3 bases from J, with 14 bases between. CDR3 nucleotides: TGCAGCGTCCAGACAAGAAGGGACACTGAAGCTTTCTTT. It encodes CSVQTRRDTEAFF.

For the CDR3, the DNA is TGTGCCACCACACAGGGGGGAGTTAGCAATCAGCCCCAGCATTTT. As protein: CATTQGGVSNQPQHF. V gene TRBV15 combines with J gene TRBJ1-5, with 8 bases that match TRBD1. The CDR3 extends over 15 amino acids. CDR1 and CDR2 (germline): LNHNV, YYDKDF (reference sequence). Germline trimming cut 7 bases from V and 0 bases from J; bases unmatched to any gene: 5.

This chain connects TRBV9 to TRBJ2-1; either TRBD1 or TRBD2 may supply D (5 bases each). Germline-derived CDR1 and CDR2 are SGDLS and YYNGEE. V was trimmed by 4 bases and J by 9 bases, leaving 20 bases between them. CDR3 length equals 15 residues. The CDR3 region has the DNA TGTGCCAGCAGCACCCTCCGGGGACCAGTGGGTGAGCAGTTCTTC. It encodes CASSTLRGPVGEQFF.

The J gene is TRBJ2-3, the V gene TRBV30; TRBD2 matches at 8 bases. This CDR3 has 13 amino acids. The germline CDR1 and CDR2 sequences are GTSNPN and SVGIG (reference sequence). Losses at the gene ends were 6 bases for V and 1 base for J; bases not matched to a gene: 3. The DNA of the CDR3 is TGTGCCTGCCACGGGGGGGGCACAGATACGCAGTATTTT. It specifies CACHGGGTDTQYF.

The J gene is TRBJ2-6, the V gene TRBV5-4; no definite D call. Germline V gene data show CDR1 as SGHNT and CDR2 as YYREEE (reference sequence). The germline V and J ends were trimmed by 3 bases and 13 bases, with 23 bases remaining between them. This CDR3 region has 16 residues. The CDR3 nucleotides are TGTGCCAGCAGCTCCCCCGACCTTCTAGTGGGGATGGTCCTGACTTTC. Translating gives CASSSPDLLVGMVLTF. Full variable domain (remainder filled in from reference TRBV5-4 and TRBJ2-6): ETGVTQSPTHLIKTRGQQVTLRCSSQSGHNTVSWYQQALGQGPQFIFQYYREEENGRGNFPPRFSGLQFPNYSSELNVNALELDDSALYLCASSSPDLLVGMVLTFGAGSRLTVL.

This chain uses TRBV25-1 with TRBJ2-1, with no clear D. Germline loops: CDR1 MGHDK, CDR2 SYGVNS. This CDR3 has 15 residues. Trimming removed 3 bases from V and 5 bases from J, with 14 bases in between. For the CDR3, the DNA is TGTGCCAGCAGTGACCCCAGCCGTTTCAACAATGAGCAGTTCTTC. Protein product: CASSDPSRFNNEQFF.